Listed below are T cell receptor beta chains from one sample, sequenced in a study of shared clonotypes between healthy human individuals. Only in-frame clones appear in the TCRdb table, and some are missing; sequencing was by immunoSEQ multiplex PCR. The data show roughly 700,000 clones, over 65% seen once. Sequenced: memory CD4+ T cells sorted from blood. The receptors shown here come from a woman aged 25 to 45 in good health. CDR3s include the opening cysteine and the closing phenylalanine or tryptophan. The order of the fields is clone size, V gene, J gene, D gene, CDR3 protein, CDR3 DNA. D genes are given only for firm matches. Clone size is not always given. Where it is, it says once, few, many or a class for expanded clones.

size: NA
V: TRBV28
J: TRBJ1-1
D: NA
CDR3: CASSSWGSTNGEAFF
DNA: TGTGCCAGCAGCTCGTGGGGCTCTACGAACGGCGAAGCTTTCTTT

size: NA
V: TRBV2
J: TRBJ2-7
D: NA
CDR3: CASGGGLSYEQYF
DNA: TGTGCCAGCGGGGGGGGCCTCTCCTACGAGCAGTACTTC

size: few
V: TRBV27
J: TRBJ2-3
D: NA
CDR3: CASSLFPTRTTDTQYF
DNA: TGTGCCAGCAGTTTATTCCCCACTAGAACCACAGATACGCAGTATTTT

size: NA
V: TRBV10-3
J: TRBJ2-5
D: NA
CDR3: CAISDVVVKETQYF
DNA: TGTGCCATCAGTGATGTGGTAGTGAAAGAGACCCAGTACTTC

size: NA
V: TRBV11-2
J: TRBJ1-2
D: TRBD1
CDR3: CASSPGQGAVGVGYTF
DNA: TGTGCCAGCAGCCCGGGACAGGGGGCAGTAGGGGTTGGCTACACCTTC

size: NA
V: TRBV25-1
J: TRBJ1-5
D: TRBD1
CDR3: CASSEPGQGNQPQHF
DNA: TGTGCCAGCAGTGAACCGGGACAGGGAAATCAGCCCCAGCATTTT

size: few
V: TRBV28
J: TRBJ2-3
D: NA
CDR3: CASRYPAADTQYF
DNA: TGTGCCAGCAGATACCCTGCTGCAGATACGCAGTATTTT

size: NA
V: TRBV9
J: TRBJ1-4
D: TRBD1
CDR3: CASSVGDGGTGGEKLFF
DNA: TGTGCCAGCAGCGTAGGGGATGGTGGGACAGGAGGTGAAAAACTGTTTTTT

size: NA
V: TRBV5-1
J: TRBJ2-6
D: NA
CDR3: CASSPTRDTSMRANVLTF
DNA: TGCGCCAGCAGCCCCACCCGGGACACGTCGATGAGGGCCAACGTCCTGACTTTC

size: NA
V: TRBV5-1
J: TRBJ2-7
D: NA
CDR3: CASSPRGRGFYEQYF
DNA: TGCGCCAGCAGCCCGCGAGGGCGGGGATTCTACGAGCAGTACTTC

size: few
V: TRBV19
J: TRBJ1-5
D: NA
CDR3: CASKSEGGLSNQPQHF
DNA: TGTGCCAGTAAGAGCGAAGGCGGACTTAGCAATCAGCCCCAGCATTTT

size: NA
V: TRBV7-2
J: TRBJ2-1
D: NA
CDR3: CASSSGRSYNEQFF
DNA: TGTGCCAGCAGTTCAGGGAGAAGTTACAATGAGCAGTTCTTC

size: NA
V: TRBV6-4
J: TRBJ2-1
D: TRBD2
CDR3: CASSGASGRFGEQFF
DNA: TGTGCCAGCAGTGGGGCTAGCGGAAGGTTCGGTGAGCAGTTCTTC

size: NA
V: TRBV11-2
J: TRBJ2-1
D: TRBD2
CDR3: CASSLRLAEYNEQFF
DNA: TGTGCCAGCAGCCTACGACTAGCGGAGTACAATGAGCAGTTCTTC

size: NA
V: TRBV7-9
J: TRBJ1-1
D: NA
CDR3: CASSFGQTWTEAFF
DNA: TGTGCCAGCAGCTTCGGGCAGACTTGGACTGAAGCTTTCTTT

size: NA
V: TRBV6-5
J: TRBJ2-7
D: NA
CDR3: CASRRVGGSYEQYF
DNA: TGTGCCAGCAGGCGAGTGGGGGGCTCCTACGAGCAGTACTTC

size: NA
V: TRBV4-1
J: TRBJ2-5
D: NA
CDR3: CASSLYGTGLQETQYF
DNA: TGCGCCAGCAGCCTTTACGGAACGGGGCTACAAGAGACCCAGTACTTC

size: NA
V: TRBV4-1
J: TRBJ2-3
D: NA
CDR3: CASSPEVGQKSTDTQYF
DNA: TGCGCCAGCAGCCCCGAAGTCGGGCAGAAGAGCACAGATACGCAGTATTTT

size: NA
V: TRBV6-6
J: TRBJ1-5
D: TRBD1
CDR3: CASQQGANQPQHF
DNA: TGTGCCAGTCAACAGGGGGCGAATCAGCCCCAGCATTTT

size: NA
V: TRBV7-3
J: TRBJ2-7
D: NA
CDR3: CASSQISSPSYEQYF
DNA: TGTGCCAGCAGCCAAATTAGCTCTCCTTCCTACGAGCAGTACTTC

size: NA
V: TRBV11-2
J: TRBJ2-1
D: TRBD2
CDR3: CASSLLMGLAVYNEQFF
DNA: TGTGCCAGCAGCCTACTGATGGGACTAGCGGTCTACAATGAGCAGTTCTTC

size: NA
V: TRBV11-2
J: TRBJ1-3
D: NA
CDR3: CASSLSGSGNTIYF
DNA: TGTGCCAGCAGCTTGAGTGGCTCTGGAAACACCATATATTTT